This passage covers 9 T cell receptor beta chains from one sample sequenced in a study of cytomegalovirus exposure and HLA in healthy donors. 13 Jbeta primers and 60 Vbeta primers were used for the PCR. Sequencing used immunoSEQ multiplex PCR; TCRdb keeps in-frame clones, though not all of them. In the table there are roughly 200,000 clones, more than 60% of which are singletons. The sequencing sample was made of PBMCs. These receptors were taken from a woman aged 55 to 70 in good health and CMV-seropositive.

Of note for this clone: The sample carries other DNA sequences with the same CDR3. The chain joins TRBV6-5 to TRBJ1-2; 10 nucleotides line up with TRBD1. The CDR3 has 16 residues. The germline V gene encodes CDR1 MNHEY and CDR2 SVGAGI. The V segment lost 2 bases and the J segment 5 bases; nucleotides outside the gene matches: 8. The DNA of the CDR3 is TGTGCCAGCAGTTACAGTCGGACAGGGGGAGGGTATGGCTACACCTTC. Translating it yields CASSYSRTGGGYGYTF.

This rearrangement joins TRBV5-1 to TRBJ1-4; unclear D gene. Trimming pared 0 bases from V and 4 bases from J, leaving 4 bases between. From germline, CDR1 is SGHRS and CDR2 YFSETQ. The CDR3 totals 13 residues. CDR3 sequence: CASSLGSNEKLFF. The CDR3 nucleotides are TGCGCCAGCAGCTTGGGTAGTAATGAAAAACTGTTTTTT.

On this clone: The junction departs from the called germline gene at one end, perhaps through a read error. The chain's CDR3 is CASWKGEGLDTGELFF. The CDR3 DNA is TGCGCCTCGTGGAAGGGGGAGGGCCTTGACACCGGGGAGCTGTTTTTT. The rearrangement links TRBV19 to TRBJ2-2; possibly TRBD2 for D (7 bases). The CDR3 consists of 16 residues. Looked up from germline, CDR1 is LNHDA and CDR2 is SQIVND (reference sequence).

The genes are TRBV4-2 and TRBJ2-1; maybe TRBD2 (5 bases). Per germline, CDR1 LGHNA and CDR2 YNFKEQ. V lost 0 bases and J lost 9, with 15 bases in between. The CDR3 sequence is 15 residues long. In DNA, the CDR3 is TGTGCCAGCAGCCAAGATGACGGGTTCGGAGGTGAGCAGTTCTTC. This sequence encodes CASSQDDGFGGEQFF.

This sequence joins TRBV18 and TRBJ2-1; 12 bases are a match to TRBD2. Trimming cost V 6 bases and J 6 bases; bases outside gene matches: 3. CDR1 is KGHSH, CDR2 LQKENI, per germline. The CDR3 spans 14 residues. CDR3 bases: TGTGCCAGCTCCGGACTAGCGGGGTCCAATGAGCAGTTCTTC. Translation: CASSGLAGSNEQFF.

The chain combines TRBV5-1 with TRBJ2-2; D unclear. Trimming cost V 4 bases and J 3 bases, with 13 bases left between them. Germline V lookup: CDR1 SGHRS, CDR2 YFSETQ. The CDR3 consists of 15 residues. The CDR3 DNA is TGCGCCAGCAGCCCCGTGGAGCCTGACACCGGGGAGCTGTTTTTT. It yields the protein CASSPVEPDTGELFF.

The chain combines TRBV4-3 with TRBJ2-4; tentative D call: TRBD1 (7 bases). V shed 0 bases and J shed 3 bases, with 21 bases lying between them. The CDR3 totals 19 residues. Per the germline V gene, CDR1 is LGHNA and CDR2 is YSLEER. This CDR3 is CASSQDQMFRGRDKNIQYF. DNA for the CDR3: TGCGCCAGCAGCCAAGACCAAATGTTTAGGGGGCGGGACAAAAACATTCAGTACTTC.

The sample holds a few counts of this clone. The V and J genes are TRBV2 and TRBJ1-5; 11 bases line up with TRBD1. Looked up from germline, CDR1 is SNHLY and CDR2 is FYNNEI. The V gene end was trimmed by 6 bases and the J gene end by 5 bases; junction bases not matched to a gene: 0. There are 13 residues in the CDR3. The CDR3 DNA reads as TGTGCCAGCAGGGGACAGGGGGATCAGCCCCAGCATTTT. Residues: CASRGQGDQPQHF.

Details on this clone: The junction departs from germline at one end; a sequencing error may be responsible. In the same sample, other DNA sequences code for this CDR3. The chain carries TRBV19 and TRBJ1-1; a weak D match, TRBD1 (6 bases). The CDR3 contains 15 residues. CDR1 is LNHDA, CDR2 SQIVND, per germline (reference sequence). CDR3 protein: CASSGRGGPNSEAFF. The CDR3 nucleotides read TGTGCCAGTAGTGGACGGGGGGGCCCGAACAGTGAAGCTTTCTTT.